These 22 T cell receptor beta chains were sequenced from one sample in a study of chemoradiotherapy in HPV16-positive cancers. Only in-frame clones appear in the TCRdb table, and some are missing; sequencing was by immunoSEQ multiplex PCR. The sample contains 6,500 to 8,500 clones, approximately 90% of which appear only once. The starting material was tumor tissue, obtained from a patient who underwent chemoradiotherapy. The source of these receptors is a human donor with HPV-associated anogenital cancer.

V gene TRBV2 combines with J gene TRBJ1-2; a weak D match, TRBD1 (5 bases). Germline CDR1 is SNHLY and CDR2 is FYNNEI. Trimming took 8 bases from V and 2 from J, leaving 12 bases between them. The CDR3 covers 13 residues. CDR3 nucleotide sequence: TGTGCCAGCGGGACGGAGGCGAACTATGGCTACACCTTC. It codes for CASGTEANYGYTF.

V usage is TRBV28 and J usage is TRBJ1-2; D not resolved. V lost 6 bases, J lost 14 bases, and 19 bases lay in between. Germline V gene lookup returns CDR1 MDHEN and CDR2 SYDVKM. This CDR3 is built from 12 residues. The CDR3 protein is CASSPFSEGGTF. DNA for the CDR3: TGTGCCAGCAGCCCATTCTCAGAGGGAGGTACCTTC.

The V gene is TRBV5-1, the J gene TRBJ2-1; 10 nucleotides align to TRBD2. The junction had 4 bases not matched to a gene; V was cut back by 4 bases and J by 0 bases. Per germline, CDR1 SGHRS and CDR2 YFSETQ. The CDR3 loop spans 16 amino acids. The CDR3 loop reads CASSKRTSGSYNEQFF. For the CDR3, the DNA is TGCGCCAGCAGCAAGAGGACTAGCGGCTCCTACAATGAGCAGTTCTTC.

This rearrangement joins TRBV6-1 to TRBJ1-6, with D possibly TRBD1 on 6 matching bases. V was clipped by 10 bases and J by 7 bases, with 14 bases between them. Germline CDR1 and CDR2: MNHNS and SASEGT. The CDR3 is 13 amino acids. The CDR3 loop is CATRTVLNSPLHF. CDR3 nucleotides: TGTGCCACCAGGACAGTGTTAAATTCACCCCTCCACTTT.

This chain joins TRBV2 and TRBJ1-2, with no clear D. The CDR3 contains 13 residues. V was cut by 4 bases and J by 2 bases, with 8 bases left in between. The germline V gene encodes CDR1 SNHLY and CDR2 FYNNEI. In DNA form, the CDR3 reads TGTGCCAGCAGTGTCCCCGAAAACTATGGCTACACCTTC. It is translated as CASSVPENYGYTF.

V usage is TRBV29-1 and J usage is TRBJ2-4, with TRBD2 identical over 7 bases. The ends lost 4 bases at V and 6 bases at J; junction bases unmatched: 9. Looked up from germline, CDR1 is SQVTM and CDR2 is ANQGSEA. This CDR3 has 14 amino acids. This CDR3 reads CSVVGGGGRNIQYF. The CDR3 bases are TGCAGCGTTGTTGGGGGGGGAGGGAGAAACATTCAGTACTTC.

A single count supports this clone. The chain joins TRBV28 to TRBJ1-6; D not resolved. From germline, CDR1 is MDHEN and CDR2 SYDVKM. Trimming pared 5 bases from V and 11 bases from J, leaving 19 bases between. This CDR3 is 15 amino acids long. CDR3: CASSRQDPSLTPLHF. CDR3 nucleotides: TGTGCCAGCAGTCGGCAGGACCCCAGCCTAACACCCCTCCACTTT. The full variable domain, completed using reference TRBV28 and TRBJ1-6, is DVKVTQSSRYLVKRTGEKVFLECVQDMDHENMFWYRQDPGLGLRLIYFSYDVKMKEKGDIPEGYSVSREKKERFSLILESASTNQTSMYLCASSRQDPSLTPLHFGNGTRLTVT.

This chain uses TRBV5-1 with TRBJ2-2; 8 bases match TRBD1. This CDR3 is built from 17 residues. Germline-derived CDR1 and CDR2 are SGHRS and YFSETQ. J lost 2 bases, V lost 3 bases, and 9 bases had no gene match. The CDR3 region is CASSSRTGPINTGELFF. CDR3 coding DNA: TGCGCCAGCAGCTCACGGACAGGGCCCATTAACACCGGGGAGCTGTTTTTT.

The chain joins TRBV7-2 to TRBJ1-3, with a weak D call TRBD1 (6 bases). CDR1 SGHTA and CDR2 FQGNSA come from the germline V gene. The CDR3 spans 15 residues. Trimming pared 3 bases from V and 3 bases from J, leaving 12 bases between. The CDR3 spells CASSFSGALGNTIYF. The CDR3 region has the DNA TGTGCCAGCAGCTTCTCGGGGGCCCTTGGAAACACCATATATTTT. Looking up the rest from reference TRBV7-2 and TRBJ1-3 gives the full variable domain: GAGVSQSPSNKVTEKGKDVELRCDPISGHTALYWYRQSLGQGLEFLIYFQGNSAPDKSGLPSDRFSAERTGGSVSTLTIQRTQQEDSAVYLCASSFSGALGNTIYFGEGSWLTVV.

The chain carries TRBV18 and TRBJ2-4; 7 nucleotides match TRBD1. CDR3 size: 17 residues. With 3 bases clipped from V and 3 bases from J, the junction kept 11 bases outside the gene matches. CDR1 is KGHSH and CDR2 is LQKENI in the germline V gene. The CDR3 reads CASSPTPGQFSKNIQYF. CDR3 DNA sequence: TGTGCCAGCTCACCGACCCCGGGACAGTTTAGCAAAAACATTCAGTACTTC.

The V gene is TRBV7-9, the J gene TRBJ2-1, with a weak D call TRBD2 (6 bases). Trimming removed 1 base at V and 5 bases at J, with 15 bases between. The germline gives CDR1 SEHNR, CDR2 FQNEAQ (reference sequence). The CDR3 length is 16 residues. The CDR3 nucleotides are TGTGCCAGCAGCTTAGGGATTGCGGGGATCCACAATGAGCAGTTCTTC. Protein: CASSLGIAGIHNEQFF.

The chain joins TRBV18 to TRBJ2-3; D is ambiguous. The germline V gene encodes CDR1 KGHSH and CDR2 LQKENI. The CDR3 covers 14 residues. V lost 2 bases and J lost 2, with 8 bases in between. CDR3 bases: TGTGCCAGCTCACCAAGAACTGACACAGATACGCAGTATTTT. This translates into CASSPRTDTDTQYF.

This clone is a singleton in its sample. The V gene is TRBV11-1, the J gene TRBJ1-1; D not certain. This CDR3 contains 12 residues. From germline, CDR1 is SGHAT and CDR2 FQDESV (reference sequence). Between the trimmed V and J ends, which lost 0 bases and 9 bases, there was a span of 8 bases. CDR3 in amino acids: CASSLALGKAFF. CDR3 in DNA: TGTGCCAGCAGCTTAGCCCTGGGGAAAGCTTTCTTT.

This clone has just one count. This chain joins TRBV7-2 and TRBJ1-5; 7 positions agree with TRBD1. The CDR3 covers 16 residues. The J segment lost 3 bases and the V segment lost 3 bases, leaving 8 bases of the junction unmatched. Germline values: CDR1 SGHTA, CDR2 FQGNSA. This CDR3 reads CASSLETGIFNQPQHF. The CDR3 bases are TGTGCCAGCAGCTTGGAGACAGGGATATTCAATCAGCCCCAGCATTTT. Variable domain in full (rest from reference TRBV7-2 and TRBJ1-5): GAGVSQSPSNKVTEKGKDVELRCDPISGHTALYWYRQSLGQGLEFLIYFQGNSAPDKSGLPSDRFSAERTGGSVSTLTIQRTQQEDSAVYLCASSLETGIFNQPQHFGDGTRLSIL.

V gene TRBV11-3 combines with J gene TRBJ2-3; the D gene is possibly TRBD1 (6 bases). V was cut by 1 base and J by 7 bases, with 12 bases left in between. The CDR3 consists of 14 residues. The germline CDR1 and CDR2 sequences are SGHNT and YENEEA. CDR3 sequence reads: CASSLGGGENTQYF. The CDR3 coding sequence is TGTGCCAGCAGCTTAGGAGGGGGTGAAAATACGCAGTATTTT.

The chain combines TRBV29-1 with TRBJ2-2; D call uncertain. There are 15 residues in the CDR3. The V gene lost 1 base and the J gene lost 2 bases, with 11 bases spanning the gap. CDR1 and CDR2 from the germline V gene are SQVTM and ANQGSEA. CDR3 DNA: TGCAGCGTTGAAGTCGACACAATTAACACCGGGGAGCTGTTTTTT. This translates into CSVEVDTINTGELFF.

The gene calls are TRBV6-1 and TRBJ2-6; TRBD1 or TRBD2 may be the D gene (5 bases each). V lost 4 bases, J lost 0 bases, and 7 bases lay in between. The CDR3 is 15 amino acids. CDR1 and CDR2 from the germline V gene are MNHNS and SASEGT. The CDR3 here is CASSAGTSGANVLTF. The CDR3 nucleotides read TGTGCCAGCAGTGCGGGGACCTCTGGGGCCAACGTCCTGACTTTC.

This chain uses TRBV11-2 with TRBJ1-5, with D hard to call. The germline V and J ends were trimmed by 0 bases and 3 bases, with 6 bases remaining between them. CDR3 length equals 14 residues. CDR1 SGHAT and CDR2 FQNNGV come from the germline V gene. The CDR3: CASSLDRNNQPQHF. The CDR3 DNA is TGTGCCAGCAGCTTAGACCGAAACAATCAGCCCCAGCATTTT. Complete variable domain (other parts from reference TRBV11-2 and TRBJ1-5): EAGVAQSPRYKIIEKRQSVAFWCNPISGHATLYWYQQILGQGPKLLIQFQNNGVVDDSQLPKDRFSAERLKGVDSTLKIQPAKLEDSAVYLCASSLDRNNQPQHFGDGTRLSIL.

The V gene is TRBV5-1, the J gene TRBJ1-2, with unresolved D. Trimming took off 3 bases at V and 6 bases at J, with 18 bases between the two ends. The V gene's germline CDR1 is SGHRS and CDR2 YFSETQ. The CDR3 contains 15 residues. Written as DNA, the CDR3 is TGCGCCAGCAGCTCCCATAGCTCCTCTAAAGATGGCTACACCTTC. Protein: CASSSHSSSKDGYTF. The complete variable domain, with remaining parts taken from reference TRBV5-1 and TRBJ1-2, reads KAGVTQTPRYLIKTRGQQVTLSCSPISGHRSVSWYQQTPGQGLQFLFEYFSETQRNKGNFPGRFSGRQFSNSRSEMNVSTLELGDSALYLCASSSHSSSKDGYTFGSGTRLTVV.

For the CDR3, the DNA is TGCAGTGCCGGGACAGGGGGCCGCGCTTTCTTT. The encoded protein is CSAGTGGRAFF. This chain joins TRBV20-1 and TRBJ1-1; 12 bases are shared with TRBD1. The CDR3 covers 11 residues. Germline-derived CDR1 and CDR2 are DFQATT and SNEGSKA (reference sequence). Trimming cost V 6 bases and J 11 bases; bases outside gene matches: 4.

V gene TRBV27 combines with J gene TRBJ1-3, with 7 bases lining up with TRBD1. The germline CDR1 and CDR2 sequences are MNHEY and SMNVEV (reference sequence). The CDR3 length is 17 residues. The V gene end was trimmed by 6 bases and the J gene end by 0 bases; junction bases not matched to a gene: 11. This chain's CDR3 is CASRRTGQASSGNTIYF. The CDR3 DNA reads TGTGCCAGCAGGCGAACCGGACAGGCAAGCTCTGGAAACACCATATATTTT.

This clone was seen only a few times. The junction differs from germline at one of its ends, possibly a read error. V usage is TRBV7-7 and J usage is TRBJ1-4, with no clear D. Germline loops: CDR1 SSHAT, CDR2 FNYEAQ (reference sequence). The length of the CDR3 is 14 residues. The CDR3 reads CASSLGVEGEKLFF. The CDR3 bases are TGTGCTAGCAGCTTGGGTGTGGAAGGTGAAAAACTGTTTTTT.